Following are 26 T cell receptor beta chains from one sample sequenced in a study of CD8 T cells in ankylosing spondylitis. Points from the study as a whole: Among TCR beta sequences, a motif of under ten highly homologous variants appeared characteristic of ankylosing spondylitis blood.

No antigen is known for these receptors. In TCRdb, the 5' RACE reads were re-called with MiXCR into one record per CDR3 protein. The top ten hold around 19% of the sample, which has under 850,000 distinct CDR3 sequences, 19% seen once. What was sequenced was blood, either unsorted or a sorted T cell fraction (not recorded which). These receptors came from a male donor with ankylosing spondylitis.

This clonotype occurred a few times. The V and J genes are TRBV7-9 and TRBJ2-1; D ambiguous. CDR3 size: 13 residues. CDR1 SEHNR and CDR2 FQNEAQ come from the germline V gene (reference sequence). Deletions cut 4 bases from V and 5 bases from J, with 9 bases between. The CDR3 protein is CASSSPTNNEQFF. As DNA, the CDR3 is TGTGCCAGCAGCTCCCCTACAAACAATGAGCAGTTCTTC.

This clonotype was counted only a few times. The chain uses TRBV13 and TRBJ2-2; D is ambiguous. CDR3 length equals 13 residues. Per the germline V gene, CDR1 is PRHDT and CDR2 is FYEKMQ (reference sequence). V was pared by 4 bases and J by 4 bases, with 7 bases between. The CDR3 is CASSWAVTGELFF. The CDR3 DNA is TGTGCCAGCAGCTGGGCCGTCACCGGGGAGCTGTTTTTT.

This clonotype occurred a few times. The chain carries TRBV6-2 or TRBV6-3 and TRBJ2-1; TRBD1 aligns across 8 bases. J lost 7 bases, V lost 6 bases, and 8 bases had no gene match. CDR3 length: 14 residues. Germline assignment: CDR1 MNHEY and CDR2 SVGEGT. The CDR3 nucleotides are TGTGCCAGCAGGGGGACAGGTGGGGGGAATGAGCAGTTCTTC. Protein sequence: CASRGTGGGNEQFF.

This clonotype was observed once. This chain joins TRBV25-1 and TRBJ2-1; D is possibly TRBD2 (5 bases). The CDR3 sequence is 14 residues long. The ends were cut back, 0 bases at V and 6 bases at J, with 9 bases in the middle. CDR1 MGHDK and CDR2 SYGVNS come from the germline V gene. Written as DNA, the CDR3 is TGTGCCAGCAGTGAATATGGGAGTCGCAATGAGCAGTTCTTC. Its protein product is CASSEYGSRNEQFF.

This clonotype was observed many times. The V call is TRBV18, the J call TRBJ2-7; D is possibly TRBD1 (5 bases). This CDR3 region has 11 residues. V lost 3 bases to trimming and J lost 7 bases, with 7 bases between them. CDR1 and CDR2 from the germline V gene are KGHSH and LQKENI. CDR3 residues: CASSPDREQYF. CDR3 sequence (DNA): TGTGCCAGCTCACCCGACAGAGAGCAGTACTTC. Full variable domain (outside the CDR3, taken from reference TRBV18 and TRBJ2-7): NAGVMQNPRHLVRRRGQEARLRCSPMKGHSHVYWYRQLPEEGLKFMVYLQKENIIDESGMPKERFSAEFPKEGPSILRIQQVVRGDSAAYFCASSPDREQYFGPGTRLTVT.

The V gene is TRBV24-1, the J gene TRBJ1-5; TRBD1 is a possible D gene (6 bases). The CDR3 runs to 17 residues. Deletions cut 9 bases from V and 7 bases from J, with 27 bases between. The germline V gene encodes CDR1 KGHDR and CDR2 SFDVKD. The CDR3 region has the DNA TGTGCCACCGGACTCCAATCTCTGGGAGGGGGGGAACAGCCCCAGCATTTT. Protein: CATGLQSLGGGEQPQHF.

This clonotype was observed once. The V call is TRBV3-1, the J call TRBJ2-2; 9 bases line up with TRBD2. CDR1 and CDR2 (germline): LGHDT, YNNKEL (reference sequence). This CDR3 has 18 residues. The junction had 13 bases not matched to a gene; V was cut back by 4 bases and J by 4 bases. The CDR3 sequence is CASSPSPGLALRTGELFF. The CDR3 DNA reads TGTGCCAGCAGCCCTTCGCCGGGACTAGCCCTGCGCACCGGGGAGCTGTTTTTT.

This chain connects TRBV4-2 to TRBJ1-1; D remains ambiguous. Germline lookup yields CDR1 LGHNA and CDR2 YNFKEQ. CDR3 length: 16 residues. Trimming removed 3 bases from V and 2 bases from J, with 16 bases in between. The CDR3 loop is CASSQGTPTVNTEAFF. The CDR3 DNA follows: TGTGCCAGCAGCCAGGGTACCCCAACAGTCAACACTGAAGCTTTCTTT.

As DNA, the CDR3 is TGCAGCGTTGAGGGCAGGGCTAACCAAGAGACCCAGTACTTC. This encodes CSVEGRANQETQYF. V and J are TRBV29-1 and TRBJ2-5, with D possibly matching TRBD1 (5 bases). V shed 3 bases and J shed 0 bases, with 11 bases lying between them. The CDR3 spans 14 residues. Germline assignment: CDR1 SQVTM and CDR2 ANQGSEA.

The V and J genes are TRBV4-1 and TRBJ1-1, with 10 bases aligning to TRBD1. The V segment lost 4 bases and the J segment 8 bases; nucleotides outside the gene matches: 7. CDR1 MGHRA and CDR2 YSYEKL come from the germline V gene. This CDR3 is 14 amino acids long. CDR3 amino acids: CASSPGQGDREAFF. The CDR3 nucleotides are TGCGCCAGCAGCCCCGGACAGGGGGATCGGGAAGCTTTCTTT.

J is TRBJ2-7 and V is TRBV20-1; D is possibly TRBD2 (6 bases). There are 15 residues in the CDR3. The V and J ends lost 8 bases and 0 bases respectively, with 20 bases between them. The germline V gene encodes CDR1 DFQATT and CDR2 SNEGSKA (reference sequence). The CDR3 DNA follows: TGCAGTCTCAACTCGGCGGCGGGACGCTCCTACGAGCAGTACTTC. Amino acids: CSLNSAAGRSYEQYF.

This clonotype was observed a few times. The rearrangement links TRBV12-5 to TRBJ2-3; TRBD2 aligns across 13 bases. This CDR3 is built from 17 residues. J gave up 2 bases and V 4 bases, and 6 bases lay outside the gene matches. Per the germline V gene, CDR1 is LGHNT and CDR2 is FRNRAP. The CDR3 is CASGSGTSGVLTDTQYF. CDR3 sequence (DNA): TGTGCTAGTGGTTCCGGGACTAGCGGGGTGCTCACAGATACGCAGTATTTT.

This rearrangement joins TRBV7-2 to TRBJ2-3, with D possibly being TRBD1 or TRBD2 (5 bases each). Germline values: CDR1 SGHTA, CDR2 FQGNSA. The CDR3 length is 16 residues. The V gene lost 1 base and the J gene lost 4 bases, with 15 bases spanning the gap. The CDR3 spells CASSLGGGGSADTQYF. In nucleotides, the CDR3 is TGTGCCAGCAGCTTAGGGGGTGGGGGTAGTGCAGATACGCAGTATTTT.

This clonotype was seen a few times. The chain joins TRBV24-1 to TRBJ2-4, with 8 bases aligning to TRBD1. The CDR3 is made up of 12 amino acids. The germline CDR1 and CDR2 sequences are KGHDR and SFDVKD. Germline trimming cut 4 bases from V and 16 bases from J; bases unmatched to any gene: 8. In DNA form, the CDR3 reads TGTGCCACCAGTGACCTCACAGGGGGTAGTTACTTC. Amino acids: CATSDLTGGSYF.

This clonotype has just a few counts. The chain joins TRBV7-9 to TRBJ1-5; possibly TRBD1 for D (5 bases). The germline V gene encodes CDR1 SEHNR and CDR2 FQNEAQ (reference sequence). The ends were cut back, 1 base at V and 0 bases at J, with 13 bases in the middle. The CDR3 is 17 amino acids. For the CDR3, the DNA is TGTGCCAGCAGCTTAGATGAGGGGACGCCTAGCAATCAGCCCCAGCATTTT. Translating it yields CASSLDEGTPSNQPQHF.

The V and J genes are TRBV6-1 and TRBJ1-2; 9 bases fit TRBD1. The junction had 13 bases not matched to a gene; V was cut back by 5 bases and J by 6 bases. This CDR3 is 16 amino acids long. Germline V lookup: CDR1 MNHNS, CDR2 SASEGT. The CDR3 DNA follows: TGTGCCAGCAGTCATCCGGGACAGGGAACATTCAATGGCTACACCTTC. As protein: CASSHPGQGTFNGYTF.

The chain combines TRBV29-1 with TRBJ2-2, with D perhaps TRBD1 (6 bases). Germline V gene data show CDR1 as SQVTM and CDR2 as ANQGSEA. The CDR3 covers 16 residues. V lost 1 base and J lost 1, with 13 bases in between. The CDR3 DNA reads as TGCAGCGTTGAAGTCCGACAGGTGCGGAACACCGGGGAGCTGTTTTTT. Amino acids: CSVEVRQVRNTGELFF.

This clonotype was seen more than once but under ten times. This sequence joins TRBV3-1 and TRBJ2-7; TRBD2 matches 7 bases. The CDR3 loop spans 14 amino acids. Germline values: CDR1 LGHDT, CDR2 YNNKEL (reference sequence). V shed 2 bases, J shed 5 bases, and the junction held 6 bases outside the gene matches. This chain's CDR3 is CASSQLAGVDEQYF. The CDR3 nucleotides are TGTGCCAGCAGCCAACTGGCGGGAGTCGACGAGCAGTACTTC.

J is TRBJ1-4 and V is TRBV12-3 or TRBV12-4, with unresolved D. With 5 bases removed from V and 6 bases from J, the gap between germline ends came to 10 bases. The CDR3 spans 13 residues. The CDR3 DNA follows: TGTGCCAGCAGTCCCCACGGGGATGAAAAACTGTTTTTT. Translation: CASSPHGDEKLFF.

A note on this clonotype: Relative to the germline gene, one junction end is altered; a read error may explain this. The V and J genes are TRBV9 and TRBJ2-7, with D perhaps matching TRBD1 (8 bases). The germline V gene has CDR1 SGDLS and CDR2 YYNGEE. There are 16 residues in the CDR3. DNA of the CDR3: TGTGCCAGCAGCGTAGACGGGGGGACAGGTTCGTACGAGCAGTACTTT. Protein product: CASSVDGGTGSYEQYF. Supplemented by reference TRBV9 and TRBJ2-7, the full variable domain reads DSGVTQTPKHLITATGQRVTLRCSPRSGDLSVYWYQQSLDQGLQFLIQYYNGEERAKGNILERFSAQQFPDLHSELNLSSLELGDSALYFCASSVDGGTGSYEQYFGPGTRLTVT.

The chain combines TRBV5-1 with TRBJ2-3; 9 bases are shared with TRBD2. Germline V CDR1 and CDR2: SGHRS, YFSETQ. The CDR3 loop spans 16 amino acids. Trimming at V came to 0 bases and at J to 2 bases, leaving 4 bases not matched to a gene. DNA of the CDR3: TGCGCCAGCAGCTTGGGAGCGGGAGGCCTCACAGATACGCAGTATTTT. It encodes CASSLGAGGLTDTQYF.

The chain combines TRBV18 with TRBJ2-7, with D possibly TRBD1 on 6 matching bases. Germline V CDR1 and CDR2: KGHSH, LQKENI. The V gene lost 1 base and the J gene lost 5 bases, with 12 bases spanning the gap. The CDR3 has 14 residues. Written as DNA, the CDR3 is TGTGCCAGCTCACCACATGCAGGGGCGGACGAGCAGTACTTC. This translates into CASSPHAGADEQYF.

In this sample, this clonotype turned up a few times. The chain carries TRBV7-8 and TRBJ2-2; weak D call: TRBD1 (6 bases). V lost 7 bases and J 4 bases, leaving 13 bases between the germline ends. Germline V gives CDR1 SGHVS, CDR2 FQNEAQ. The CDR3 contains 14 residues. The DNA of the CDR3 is TGTGCCAGCACCCTGGGACAACCCACCGGGGAGCTGTTTTTT. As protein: CASTLGQPTGELFF.

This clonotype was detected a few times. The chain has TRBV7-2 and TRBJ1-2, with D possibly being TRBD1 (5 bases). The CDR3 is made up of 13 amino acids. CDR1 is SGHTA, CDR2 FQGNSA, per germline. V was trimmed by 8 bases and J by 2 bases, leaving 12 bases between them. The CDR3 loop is CASGGTGNYGYTF. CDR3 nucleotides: TGTGCCAGCGGGGGGACGGGGAACTATGGCTACACCTTC.

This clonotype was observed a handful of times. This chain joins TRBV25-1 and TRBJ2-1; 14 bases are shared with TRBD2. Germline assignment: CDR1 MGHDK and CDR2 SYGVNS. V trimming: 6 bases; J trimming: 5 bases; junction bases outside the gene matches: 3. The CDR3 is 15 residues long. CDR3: CASRGTSGSHNEQFF. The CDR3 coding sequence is TGTGCCAGCAGGGGGACTAGCGGGAGCCACAATGAGCAGTTCTTC.

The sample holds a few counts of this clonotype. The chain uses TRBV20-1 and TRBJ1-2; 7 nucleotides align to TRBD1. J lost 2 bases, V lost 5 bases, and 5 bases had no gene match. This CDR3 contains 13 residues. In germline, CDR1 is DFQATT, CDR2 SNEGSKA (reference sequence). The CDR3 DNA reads TGCAGTGCTGTGCCGGGACAGAACTATGGCTACACCTTC. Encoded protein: CSAVPGQNYGYTF.